The sequence of this TCR beta chain was determined in a study of shared clonotypes between healthy human individuals. Measured with immunoSEQ multiplex PCR; TCRdb has only the in-frame clones, and not every one. Altogether some 200,000 clones are present, over 50% being singletons, with the ten largest covering 11%. The V and J ends lost 6 bases and 4 bases respectively, with 12 bases between them. The CDR3 length is 13 residues. Germline CDR1 and CDR2: SNHLY and FYNNEI. The specimen sequenced was memory CD4+ T cells sorted from blood. The subset is: CD45RA-negative fraction. The gene calls are TRBV2 and TRBJ2-5; maybe TRBD2 (6 bases). The source of this sequence is a man aged 30 to 45 in good health. CDR3 in amino acids: CASREGSRETQYF. The CDR3 coding sequence is TGTGCCAGCAGGGAGGGTTCCAGAGAGACCCAGTACTTC.